The clone carrying this TCR beta chain has a count of ten or more. What it recognizes is unknown. The sample comes from a study of spatial heterogeneity in lung cancer. Study-wide results and caveats: Expanded alpha and beta TCR counts within tumors tracked tumor mutation counts.

CDR1 and CDR2 (germline): SGHAT, FQNNGV. This CDR3 comprises 15 residues. The V segment lost 6 bases and the J segment 4 bases; nucleotides outside the gene matches: 9. TCRdb recomputed calls from the 5' RACE reads with MiXCR, one row per CDR3 protein. In the table there are around 10,000 distinct CDR3 sequences, 5% to 7% of which are singletons. Time point here: sample taken at primary tumor resection. The source was lung tumor tissue, collected at surgery. The clonotype comes from a female donor with early-stage non-small cell lung cancer. The chain links TRBV11-2 to TRBJ1-1, with 9 bases fitting TRBD1. CDR3 region: CASRSGDRVSTEAFF. The CDR3 nucleotides are TGTGCCAGCAGATCAGGGGACAGGGTCTCCACTGAAGCTTTCTTT.